What follows are 17 T cell receptor beta chains derived from one specimen sequenced in a study of blood T cell repertoires in COVID-19. Assay used: immunoSEQ multiplex PCR; TCRdb lists only in-frame clones, some missing. The repertoire holds about 220,000 clones, with around 85% as singletons. The sequencing input was PBMCs or T cells enriched from blood (not recorded which). All receptors derive from a woman aged 40 to 50 with acute COVID-19.

The chain has TRBV19 and TRBJ1-1; D remains ambiguous. Trimming pared 5 bases from V and 5 bases from J, leaving 12 bases between. This CDR3 is built from 13 residues. Germline CDR1 and CDR2: LNHDA and SQIVND (reference sequence). CDR3 amino acids: CASSDLRGTEAFF. CDR3 nucleotides: TGTGCCAGTAGTGACCTTCGGGGTACTGAAGCTTTCTTT.

This chain uses TRBV6-5 with TRBJ2-3; TRBD1 agrees at 9 bases. The CDR3 covers 16 residues. V gave up 1 base and J gave up 7 bases; unmatched junction bases: 9. Germline values: CDR1 MNHEY, CDR2 SVGAGI. The CDR3 reads CASSYYRTGALNTQYF. CDR3 bases: TGTGCCAGCAGTTACTATCGGACAGGGGCGCTCAATACGCAGTATTTT.

The rearrangement links TRBV4-1 to TRBJ2-2, with 7 bases fitting TRBD1. The CDR3 is 17 amino acids. In germline, CDR1 is MGHRA, CDR2 YSYEKL. Germline trimming cut 4 bases from V and 2 bases from J; bases unmatched to any gene: 10. CDR3 sequence (DNA): TGCGCCAGCAGCCTTCACCTCCGGGACAGTAACACCGGGGAGCTGTTTTTT. It codes for CASSLHLRDSNTGELFF.

Written as DNA, the CDR3 is TGTGCCAGCAGCCAAGGGGGGCGATTTCAAAACACTGAAGCTTTCTTT. This gives the protein CASSQGGRFQNTEAFF. V and J are TRBV3-1 (or the pseudogene TRBV3-2) and TRBJ1-1; D is perhaps TRBD1 (6 bases). Deletions cut 1 base from V and 2 bases from J, with 14 bases between. From germline, CDR1 is LGHDT and CDR2 YNNKEL (reference sequence). There are 16 residues in the CDR3.

This CDR3 is CASSSGSGGSYEQYF. CDR3 sequence (DNA): TGTGCCAGCAGTTCGGGGTCAGGGGGCTCCTACGAGCAGTACTTC. The chain recombines TRBV28 with TRBJ2-7; 7 bases are a match to TRBD1. The CDR3 spans 15 residues. Germline V gene data show CDR1 as MDHEN and CDR2 as SYDVKM. The V and J ends lost 4 bases and 0 bases, in that order; junction bases with no gene match: 6.

CDR3 region: CASSDSHKSVAGYQETQYF. The CDR3, as DNA: TGTGCCAGCAGTGACTCCCATAAGTCGGTAGCGGGGTACCAAGAGACCCAGTACTTC. The rearrangement joins TRBV6-4 to TRBJ2-5; TRBD2 agrees at 8 bases. CDR1 is MRHNA and CDR2 is SNTAGT in the germline V gene. With V trimmed by 0 bases and J by 0 bases, 12 bases remained unmatched. The CDR3 contains 19 residues.

J is TRBJ2-2 and V is TRBV6-6, with 7 bases that match TRBD2. The CDR3 length is 16 residues. V lost 2 bases, J lost 6 bases, and 9 bases stayed unmatched. CDR1 and CDR2 (germline): MNHNY, SVGAGI (reference sequence). CDR3 protein: CASSYPSGSLAGELFF. The CDR3 DNA is TGTGCCAGCAGTTACCCTAGCGGATCGTTAGCCGGGGAGCTGTTTTTT.

This clone was seen just once. This chain links TRBV27 with TRBJ2-3; 8 bases agree with TRBD2. Trimming took 7 bases from V and 1 from J; bases not matched to a gene: 7. Germline V lookup: CDR1 MNHEY, CDR2 SMNVEV (reference sequence). This CDR3 is built from 15 residues. The CDR3 spells CASTISGLGTDTQYF. DNA of the CDR3: TGTGCCAGCACAATTTCGGGACTAGGCACAGATACGCAGTATTTT.

J is TRBJ2-7 and V is TRBV5-1; 8 bases are a match to TRBD2. The CDR3 loop spans 14 amino acids. With V trimmed by 4 bases and J by 4 bases, 7 bases remained unmatched. Germline CDR1 and CDR2: SGHRS and YFSETQ. CDR3 in DNA: TGCGCCAGCAGCCGGGGACTAGAAGGGTACGAGCAGTACTTC. This sequence encodes CASSRGLEGYEQYF.

This chain connects TRBV3-1 (or the pseudogene TRBV3-2) to TRBJ1-6; possibly TRBD1 for D (6 bases). Trimming pared 5 bases from V and 4 bases from J, leaving 18 bases between. CDR3 length: 17 amino acids. Germline V gives CDR1 LGHDT, CDR2 YNNKEL (reference sequence). CDR3 region: CASSSPRGAGYNSPLHF. In DNA, the CDR3 is TGTGCCAGCAGCTCCCCACGGGGGGCAGGATATAATTCACCCCTCCACTTT.

This clone was counted a single time. The chain carries TRBV24-1 and TRBJ1-2; D uncertain. Trimming stripped 1 base from V and 5 bases from J, with 10 bases between. Germline CDR1 is KGHDR and CDR2 is SFDVKD. There are 14 residues in the CDR3. Here the CDR3 DNA reads TGTGCCACCAGTGATTTTAACAGTATTTATGGCTACACCTTC. Translating gives CATSDFNSIYGYTF.

V usage is TRBV27 and J usage is TRBJ1-6, with 7 bases fitting TRBD1. The J segment lost 0 bases and the V segment lost 3 bases, leaving 11 bases of the junction unmatched. Germline V gene sequence: CDR1 MNHEY, CDR2 SMNVEV (reference sequence). CDR3 length: 19 residues. Here the CDR3 DNA reads TGTGCCAGCAGTTTTCGGACAGGAAAGGGGGGCTCCTATAATTCACCCCTCCACTTT. Its protein product is CASSFRTGKGGSYNSPLHF.

The rearrangement joins TRBV7-8 to TRBJ1-5; the match to TRBD1 covers 7 bases. Germline trimming cut 1 base from V and 4 bases from J; bases unmatched to any gene: 4. CDR3 length equals 15 residues. CDR1 SGHVS and CDR2 FQNEAQ come from the germline V gene. CDR3 DNA sequence: TGTGCCAGCAGCTTAGAGGGCAGGGGGAATCAGCCCCAGCATTTT. This sequence encodes CASSLEGRGNQPQHF.

The V and J genes are TRBV27 and TRBJ2-7; the match to TRBD1 covers 7 bases. Losses at the gene ends were 3 bases for V and 5 bases for J; bases not matched to a gene: 7. CDR1 and CDR2 from the germline V gene are MNHEY and SMNVEV (reference sequence). This CDR3 region has 14 residues. The CDR3 loop is CASSFLGQANEQYF. As DNA, the CDR3 is TGTGCCAGCAGTTTTCTCGGACAGGCTAACGAGCAGTACTTC.

The chain combines TRBV29-1 with TRBJ2-7; D possibly corresponds to TRBD1 (6 bases). Germline V gene sequence: CDR1 SQVTM, CDR2 ANQGSEA. Trimming stripped 6 bases from V and 2 bases from J, with 8 bases between. CDR3 length equals 11 residues. The CDR3 coding sequence is TGCAGCGTGGGGGCTCCCTACGAGCAGTACTTC. Protein sequence: CSVGAPYEQYF.

The chain uses TRBV5-1 and TRBJ1-3; possibly TRBD1 for D (5 bases). This CDR3 contains 13 residues. V was shortened by 6 bases and J by 4 bases, with 11 bases between the two germline ends. Germline V gene lookup returns CDR1 SGHRS and CDR2 YFSETQ. The CDR3 region has the DNA TGCGCCAGCACTACAGACAGCGGAAACACCATATATTTT. It specifies CASTTDSGNTIYF. The full variable domain, completed using reference TRBV5-1 and TRBJ1-3, is KAGVTQTPRYLIKTRGQQVTLSCSPISGHRSVSWYQQTPGQGLQFLFEYFSETQRNKGNFPGRFSGRQFSNSRSEMNVSTLELGDSALYLCASTTDSGNTIYFGEGSWLTVV.

The V gene is TRBV5-1, the J gene TRBJ2-7, with TRBD2 identical over 12 bases. The germline CDR1 and CDR2 sequences are SGHRS and YFSETQ. This CDR3 spans 17 amino acids. V was clipped by 0 bases and J by 7 bases; unmatched bases: 11. CDR3 amino acids: CASSLGPLAGGPGEQYF. The CDR3 region has the DNA TGCGCCAGCAGCTTGGGGCCGCTAGCGGGAGGGCCGGGTGAGCAGTACTTC. Full variable domain (rest looked up from reference TRBV5-1 and TRBJ2-7): KAGVTQTPRYLIKTRGQQVTLSCSPISGHRSVSWYQQTPGQGLQFLFEYFSETQRNKGNFPGRFSGRQFSNSRSEMNVSTLELGDSALYLCASSLGPLAGGPGEQYFGPGTRLTVT.